This T cell receptor (beta chain) appears in the sequencing data of a study of blood T cell repertoires in COVID-19. As for the study in general: Samples representing acute and convalescent COVID-19 were sourced from the United States, Italy and Spain. PBMCs, B-cell-depleted T cells, or T cells were the source of the cDNA or gDNA that made up the material.

Per the study methods: Estimation of nucleated cell counts was performed using reference gene primer amplification. Generated by immunoSEQ multiplex PCR, the TCRdb table keeps only in-frame clones and is missing some. D and trimming come from the DNA, and the V and J calls and clone size come from that table. The repertoire holds about 250,000 clones, 65% to 85% seen once, with roughly 1.4% in the top ten. From germline, CDR1 is SEHNR and CDR2 FQNEAQ (reference sequence). The CDR3 extends over 14 amino acids. The V gene end was trimmed by 5 bases and the J gene end by 10 bases; junction bases not matched to a gene: 6.

The chain links TRBV7-9 to TRBJ2-1; 12 nucleotides line up with TRBD1. The sequencing input was peripheral blood. This TCR was sampled from a middle-aged woman who had recovered from COVID-19. The CDR3 bases are TGTGCCAGCAGCCCCGGGACAGGGGGCAGGGAGCAGTTCTTC. This translates into CASSPGTGGREQFF.